Below, 22 T cell receptor beta chains from the same sample are listed, as sequenced in a study of blood T cell repertoires in COVID-19. Measured with immunoSEQ multiplex PCR; TCRdb has only the in-frame clones, and not every one. The data contain roughly 23,000 clones, roughly 90% of them seen just once; the ten biggest clones take up about 6%. The sequencing input was peripheral blood. These receptors all come from a woman aged 80 or over with active COVID-19.

The J gene is TRBJ2-3, the V gene TRBV11-3, with a tentative D call TRBD2 (5 bases). The CDR3 spans 15 residues. V lost 5 bases to trimming and J lost 0 bases, with 12 bases between them. CDR1 and CDR2 from the germline V gene are SGHNT and YENEEA. The CDR3 sequence is CASSRSGASTDTQYF. The CDR3, as DNA: TGTGCCAGCAGCCGGAGCGGTGCCAGCACAGATACGCAGTATTTT.

This clone was counted a single time. The rearrangement uses TRBV18 and TRBJ1-2; 7 nucleotides match TRBD1. V shed 5 bases, J shed 1 base, and the junction held 13 bases outside the gene matches. The CDR3 totals 17 residues. Germline V gene sequence: CDR1 KGHSH, CDR2 LQKENI. CDR3 region: CASSSTGYPYINYGYTF. CDR3 bases: TGTGCCAGCTCATCGACAGGGTACCCCTATATTAACTATGGCTACACCTTC.

The V and J genes are TRBV20-1 and TRBJ2-1; 8 bases fit TRBD2. CDR3 size: 16 residues. V lost 3 bases and J lost 9; bases outside the gene matches: 16. The germline V gene encodes CDR1 DFQATT and CDR2 SNEGSKA (reference sequence). CDR3 amino acids: CSASRAPPRGEGEQFF. The DNA of the CDR3 is TGCAGTGCTAGTAGGGCCCCCCCGCGGGGGGAGGGTGAGCAGTTCTTC.

The chain employs TRBV30 and TRBJ1-5; 9 bases agree with TRBD1. Trimming took 1 base from V and 7 from J; bases not matched to a gene: 8. The CDR3 runs 15 residues. Germline-derived CDR1 and CDR2 are GTSNPN and SVGIG (reference sequence). Here the CDR3 reads CAWSGRGQGGQPQHF. DNA of the CDR3: TGTGCCTGGAGTGGCCGGGGACAGGGAGGCCAGCCCCAGCATTTT. The entire variable domain, with the rest obtained from reference TRBV30 and TRBJ1-5, is as follows: SQTIHQWPATLVQPVGSPLSLECTVEGTSNPNLYWYRQAAGRGLQLLFYSVGIGQISSEVPQNLSASRPQDRQFILSSKKLLLSDSGFYLCAWSGRGQGGQPQHFGDGTRLSIL.

The rearrangement joins TRBV6-1 to TRBJ2-2; 8 positions match TRBD1. There are 14 residues in the CDR3. J was trimmed by 4 bases and V by 3 bases; bases with no gene match: 1. CDR1 is MNHNS and CDR2 is SASEGT in the germline V gene. CDR3 loop: CASSEGQVTGELFF. The CDR3 DNA follows: TGTGCCAGCAGTGAGGGACAGGTCACCGGGGAGCTGTTTTTT.

V usage is TRBV10-1 and J usage is TRBJ2-1; a possible D gene is TRBD2 (5 bases). Trimming took off 8 bases at V and 6 bases at J, with 11 bases between the two ends. Germline V gene lookup returns CDR1 WNHNN and CDR2 SYGVQD (reference sequence). The CDR3 has 12 amino acids. CDR3 DNA sequence: TGCGCCAGCTCCCGGACTGGCAATGAGCAGTTCTTC. It specifies CASSRTGNEQFF.

The genes are TRBV19 and TRBJ1-5; no definite D call. The CDR3 runs 14 residues. Looked up from germline, CDR1 is LNHDA and CDR2 is SQIVND (reference sequence). Between the trimmed V and J ends, which lost 4 bases and 0 bases, there was a span of 7 bases. The CDR3 reads CASSKQHSNQPQHF. The CDR3 DNA sequence: TGTGCCAGTAGTAAACAGCATAGCAATCAGCCCCAGCATTTT.

The J gene is TRBJ2-4, the V gene TRBV3-1 (or the pseudogene TRBV3-2), with D possibly TRBD1 on 6 matching bases. This CDR3 is built from 20 residues. V was trimmed by 0 bases and J by 8 bases, leaving 29 bases between them. Per the germline V gene, CDR1 is LGHDT and CDR2 is YNNKEL (reference sequence). CDR3 bases: TGTGCCAGCAGCCAAGAAAGGGAAGCGGACCAACTTAGGGGGAAAGACATTCAGTACTTC. Its translation is CASSQEREADQLRGKDIQYF.

The sample holds one count of this clone. The chain carries TRBV18 and TRBJ1-1; unclear D gene. The CDR3 has 11 residues. Trimming removed 3 bases at V and 9 bases at J, with 8 bases between. Germline-derived CDR1 and CDR2 are KGHSH and LQKENI. The CDR3 DNA follows: TGTGCCAGCTCACCGACAAACCAAGCTTTCTTT. This translates into CASSPTNQAFF. The full variable domain, in which reference TRBV18 and TRBJ1-1 provide the parts outside the CDR3, is NAGVMQNPRHLVRRRGQEARLRCSPMKGHSHVYWYRQLPEEGLKFMVYLQKENIIDESGMPKERFSAEFPKEGPSILRIQQVVRGDSAAYFCASSPTNQAFFGQGTRLTVV.

The CDR3 region is CASSHYRVGVAEAFF. The DNA for the CDR3 is TGTGCCAGCAGTCATTACAGGGTGGGAGTAGCTGAAGCTTTCTTT. This rearrangement joins TRBV7-2 to TRBJ1-1, with a possible D match to TRBD1 (6 bases). Trimming took off 6 bases at V and 6 bases at J, with 20 bases between the two ends. This CDR3 is built from 15 residues. CDR1 is SGHTA, CDR2 FQGNSA, per germline.

The chain employs TRBV30 and TRBJ1-2; TRBD1 matches 7 bases. Germline CDR1 and CDR2: GTSNPN and SVGIG (reference sequence). This CDR3 comprises 15 residues. The J segment lost 1 base and the V segment lost 3 bases, leaving 8 bases of the junction unmatched. The CDR3 DNA sequence: TGTGCCTGGAGCAAATCAGGGGGAGTTAACTATGGCTACACCTTC. It is translated as CAWSKSGGVNYGYTF.

The CDR3 sequence is CASSQAAAGIAGDRREQYF. The CDR3 coding sequence is TGCGCCAGCAGCCAAGCAGCCGCAGGGATAGCGGGGGACAGAAGGGAGCAGTACTTC. The chain combines TRBV4-1 with TRBJ2-7; 9 bases agree with TRBD2. This CDR3 comprises 19 residues. Germline trimming cut 1 base from V and 7 bases from J; bases unmatched to any gene: 20. The germline V gene has CDR1 MGHRA and CDR2 YSYEKL.

The rearrangement uses TRBV18 and TRBJ2-1; 7 positions agree with TRBD2. Trimming took 5 bases from V and 5 from J; bases not matched to a gene: 9. The CDR3 totals 15 residues. CDR1 KGHSH and CDR2 LQKENI come from the germline V gene. The CDR3 reads CASSIVAGDHNEQFF. The CDR3, as DNA: TGTGCCAGCTCAATCGTCGCGGGGGACCACAATGAGCAGTTCTTC.

The chain is built from TRBV5-4 and TRBJ2-5; TRBD2 agrees at 11 bases. With V trimmed by 1 base and J by 4 bases, 12 bases remained unmatched. Looked up from germline, CDR1 is SGHNT and CDR2 is YYREEE (reference sequence). The CDR3 loop spans 18 amino acids. CDR3 coding DNA: TGTGCCAGCAGCTTGACGGGTTTCTCTAGCGGGGGGCCAGAGACCCAGTACTTC. This encodes CASSLTGFSSGGPETQYF.

CDR3 coding DNA: TGTGCCACCAAAGAACTGTACTATGGCTACACCTTC. As protein: CATKELYYGYTF. This rearrangement joins TRBV12-3 or TRBV12-4 to TRBJ1-2, with D unclear. Trimming removed 10 bases at V and 3 bases at J, with 12 bases between. CDR3 length equals 12 residues.

The chain couples TRBV6-1 to TRBJ2-1; 10 bases map to TRBD1. This CDR3 region has 16 residues. Germline loops: CDR1 MNHNS, CDR2 SASEGT. The V gene end was trimmed by 2 bases and the J gene end by 5 bases; junction bases not matched to a gene: 6. The CDR3 sequence is CASSEWGQGRNNEQFF. Written as DNA, the CDR3 is TGTGCCAGCAGTGAATGGGGACAGGGGCGAAACAATGAGCAGTTCTTC.

The V call is TRBV18, the J call TRBJ2-5; TRBD1 aligns across 7 bases. The germline V gene encodes CDR1 KGHSH and CDR2 LQKENI. V lost 1 base and J lost 5; bases outside the gene matches: 7. The CDR3 is 15 residues long. This CDR3 is CASSPQMTGFETQYF. DNA of the CDR3: TGTGCCAGCTCACCACAAATGACAGGGTTCGAGACCCAGTACTTC.

This chain joins TRBV9 and TRBJ2-3; possibly TRBD2 for D (6 bases). The CDR3 length is 13 residues. V was shortened by 4 bases and J by 7 bases, with 13 bases between the two germline ends. The V gene's germline CDR1 is SGDLS and CDR2 YYNGEE. The CDR3 loop is CASSSGTPNTQYF. The DNA for the CDR3 is TGTGCCAGCAGCTCCGGGACTCCCAATACGCAGTATTTT.

The V call is TRBV10-3, the J call TRBJ1-5; 8 bases fit TRBD1. The CDR3 totals 16 residues. V was clipped by 4 bases and J by 2 bases; unmatched bases: 7. Germline-derived CDR1 and CDR2 are ENHRY and SYGVKD. The CDR3 here is CAISGGTGFGNQPQHF. The CDR3, as DNA: TGTGCCATCAGTGGGGGGACAGGATTTGGCAATCAGCCCCAGCATTTT.

This chain links TRBV6-5 with TRBJ1-1; D may be TRBD1 (5 bases). Germline CDR1 MNHEY, CDR2 SVGAGI. Trimming left V 7 bases short and J 0 bases short, with 15 bases between. The CDR3 covers 15 residues. As DNA, the CDR3 is TGTGCCAGCACCCACGTGGGGCCTATGAACACTGAAGCTTTCTTT. This codes for CASTHVGPMNTEAFF.

This sequence joins TRBV12-5 and TRBJ2-5; the D gene is possibly TRBD2 (6 bases). This CDR3 has 16 residues. The V and J ends lost 1 base and 4 bases respectively, with 16 bases between them. CDR1 and CDR2 (germline): LGHNT, FRNRAP. The DNA for the CDR3 is TGTGCTAGTGGTTTGGGAGGGGCAGGGAGGCGAGAGACCCAGTACTTC. Its translation: CASGLGGAGRRETQYF.

The chain recombines TRBV18 with TRBJ2-4; the D gene is possibly TRBD2 (5 bases). This CDR3 has 14 residues. V was trimmed by 4 bases and J by 4 bases, leaving 11 bases between them. Germline CDR1 is KGHSH and CDR2 is LQKENI. The CDR3 DNA reads as TGTGCCAGCTCACACGAGACTAAGAAAAACATTCAGTACTTC. It yields the protein CASSHETKKNIQYF.